One TCR beta chain is described in this entry. Its antigen is unidentified. V shed 2 bases and J shed 5 bases, with 18 bases lying between them. CDR1 is MNHNY, CDR2 SVGAGI, per germline (reference sequence). This CDR3 is built from 17 residues. Then a second PCR, running about 6 to 12 cycles, was carried out with a sample-barcoded 5' primer and a J-beta primer mix. One entry per CDR3 protein, called by TCRdb with MiXCR from the 5' RACE reads. The sample includes roughly 1.6 million distinct CDR3 sequences, 34% of them seen just once. The data originate from a study of blood T cells in healthy people across ages. The study, taken as a whole, reports: Diversity figures based on one million T cells were deemed too low.

The receptor's source is a woman in her twenties or thirties in good health. The sequencing sample was made of blood. The gene calls are TRBV6-6 and TRBJ2-2, with D possibly being TRBD1 (6 bases). The CDR3 region is CASSYRRGSVRTGELFF. Written as DNA, the CDR3 is TGTGCCAGCAGTTACAGAAGGGGGTCAGTAAGAACCGGGGAGCTGTTTTTT.